This passage covers 2 T cell receptor beta chains from one sample sequenced in a study of shared clonotypes between healthy human individuals. Clones were sequenced by immunoSEQ multiplex PCR, and TCRdb holds only the in-frame ones, with some missing. The top ten hold 13% of the sample, which has about half a million clones, roughly 77% seen once. Sequencing used PBMCs. These receptors all come from a woman between 40 and 55 years old in good health. Some clones in this sample may be carry-over from other donors' samples.

The sample holds a few counts of this clone. The chain employs TRBV30 and TRBJ1-1; possibly TRBD1 for D (5 bases). Germline CDR1 GTSNPN, CDR2 SVGIG (reference sequence). Trimming took off 5 bases at V and 0 bases at J, with 7 bases between the two ends. This CDR3 spans 12 amino acids. CDR3 sequence reads: CAWDSMNTEAFF. The CDR3 coding sequence is TGTGCCTGGGACAGCATGAACACTGAAGCTTTCTTT.

The rearrangement links TRBV7-9 to TRBJ1-4; perhaps TRBD1 as D (6 bases). The V end lost 5 bases, the J end lost 0 bases, and 13 bases lay between the germline ends. Germline CDR1 and CDR2: SEHNR and FQNEAQ (reference sequence). There are 16 residues in the CDR3. The CDR3 sequence is CASSNRGPATNEKLFF. DNA of the CDR3: TGTGCCAGCAGCAACCGGGGGCCCGCAACTAATGAAAAACTGTTTTTT.